The 32 T cell receptor beta chains reported below all come from one sample, sequenced in a study of blood T cell repertoires in COVID-19 (TCRdb year 2020). Library prep was done by the immunoSEQ multiplex PCR assay. TCRdb limited this immuneACCESS table to in-frame rearrangements with V and J called. A share of clones is missing; checked studies link under half to unresolved V genes, and the rest is unexplained. This sample is represented by 81,000 or so clones; 75% to 90% of them were singletons. The ten largest make up approximately 12% of the sample. The sample consisted of peripheral blood. These TCRs come from a man between 65 and 79 years old with active or convalescent COVID-19.

J is TRBJ2-7 and V is TRBV7-8, with TRBD1 identical over 8 bases. Germline values: CDR1 SGHVS, CDR2 FQNEAQ. With 2 bases clipped from V and 2 bases from J, the junction kept 8 bases outside the gene matches. This CDR3 is built from 16 residues. CDR3 nucleotide sequence: TGTGCCAGCAGCTTAATGGTCGACAGGGGTGCCTACGAGCAGTACTTC. The encoded protein is CASSLMVDRGAYEQYF.

CDR3 nucleotides: TGTGCCAGCAGCGGAGACGGTGCCCGAGAGACCCAGTACTTC. Translation gives CASSGDGARETQYF. J is TRBJ2-5 and V is TRBV11-1, with unresolved D. The CDR3 covers 14 residues. Per the germline V gene, CDR1 is SGHAT and CDR2 is FQDESV (reference sequence). V was clipped by 5 bases and J by 4 bases, with 14 bases between them.

The CDR3 nucleotides read TGTGCCAGCACGACATCCCCGTATAGCAATCAGCCCCAGCATTTT. It translates to CASTTSPYSNQPQHF. This chain connects TRBV2 to TRBJ1-5; D is undetermined. Trimming removed 7 bases from V and 0 bases from J, with 13 bases in between. CDR1 and CDR2 (germline): SNHLY, FYNNEI. This CDR3 is 15 amino acids long.

The rearrangement uses TRBV19 and TRBJ1-5, with a tentative D call TRBD1 (6 bases). CDR1 is LNHDA and CDR2 is SQIVND in the germline V gene (reference sequence). This CDR3 contains 13 residues. V was pared by 11 bases and J by 0 bases, with 11 bases between. CDR3 sequence (DNA): TGTGCCGCAGGGGCATATAGCAATCAGCCCCAGCATTTT. Translation: CAAGAYSNQPQHF.

The rearrangement joins TRBV6-5 to TRBJ2-1, with D possibly being TRBD2 (5 bases). Germline V gives CDR1 MNHEY, CDR2 SVGAGI. The CDR3 runs 13 residues. V was shortened by 5 bases and J by 4 bases, with 9 bases between the two germline ends. CDR3 residues: CASSRGIYNEQFF. DNA for the CDR3: TGTGCCAGCAGTCGGGGAATTTACAATGAGCAGTTCTTC.

This clone was detected only a few times. The gene calls are TRBV2 and TRBJ1-1; a possible D gene is TRBD1 (5 bases). This CDR3 has 16 amino acids. Germline V lookup: CDR1 SNHLY, CDR2 FYNNEI. The germline V and J ends were trimmed by 5 bases and 1 base, with 17 bases remaining between them. DNA for the CDR3: TGTGCCAGCAGTCGGCCCCCAGGGTCGGGGAACACTGAAGCTTTCTTT. Amino acids: CASSRPPGSGNTEAFF.

The chain is built from TRBV7-2 and TRBJ2-3; D might be TRBD2 (6 bases). Trimming removed 6 bases from V and 2 bases from J, with 12 bases in between. CDR3 length: 14 residues. The germline gives CDR1 SGHTA, CDR2 FQGNSA. The CDR3 nucleotides are TGTGCCAGCAGGCCGGCGGGGTCCACAGATACGCAGTATTTT. It is translated as CASRPAGSTDTQYF.

This rearrangement joins TRBV13 to TRBJ2-3, with 11 positions matching TRBD1. With V trimmed by 5 bases and J by 6 bases, 13 bases remained unmatched. The CDR3 loop spans 17 amino acids. From germline, CDR1 is PRHDT and CDR2 FYEKMQ (reference sequence). CDR3 DNA: TGTGCCAGCAGCCGACCTCCGGGACAGGGGGTTTGGGATACGCAGTATTTT. Protein sequence: CASSRPPGQGVWDTQYF.

The J gene is TRBJ1-2, the V gene TRBV4-3; TRBD1 matches at 7 bases. V shed 0 bases, J shed 6 bases, and the junction held 7 bases outside the gene matches. The CDR3 length is 15 residues. CDR1 LGHNA and CDR2 YSLEER come from the germline V gene. The DNA for the CDR3 is TGCGCCAGCAGCCAAGATGAAAGGGGGCTGGATGGCTACACCTTC. Translating it yields CASSQDERGLDGYTF.

The gene calls are TRBV10-3 and TRBJ1-1, with 7 bases that match TRBD1. Per the germline V gene, CDR1 is ENHRY and CDR2 is SYGVKD. The trim removed 6 bases at V and 2 bases at J, leaving 3 bases unmatched. The CDR3 spans 13 residues. The CDR3 region has the DNA TGTGCCATCAGCGGGACAGCTAACACTGAAGCTTTCTTT. It translates to CAISGTANTEAFF.

This chain's CDR3 is CAIQPQGSYGYTF. The CDR3 DNA is TGTGCCATCCAACCCCAGGGTTCCTATGGCTACACCTTC. J is TRBJ1-2 and V is TRBV10-3; possibly TRBD1 for D (5 bases). This CDR3 is 13 amino acids long. V lost 8 bases to trimming and J lost 4 bases, with 14 bases between them. The germline gives CDR1 ENHRY, CDR2 SYGVKD.

The V gene is TRBV6-5, the J gene TRBJ1-6; weak D call: TRBD1 (5 bases). This CDR3 has 16 amino acids. Between the trimmed V and J ends, which lost 0 bases and 0 bases, there was a span of 6 bases. In germline, CDR1 is MNHEY, CDR2 SVGAGI. Here the CDR3 reads CASSYSGGSYNSPLHF. DNA for the CDR3: TGTGCCAGCAGTTACTCGGGGGGCTCCTATAATTCACCCCTCCACTTT.

The chain joins TRBV5-1 to TRBJ1-4, with D possibly TRBD1 on 5 matching bases. Trimming shortened V by 3 bases and J by 1 base, and 13 bases separated the two germline ends. Germline CDR1 and CDR2: SGHRS and YFSETQ. The CDR3 runs to 16 residues. CDR3: CASSSGIRETNEKLFF. CDR3 DNA: TGCGCCAGCAGCTCGGGTATCAGGGAAACTAATGAAAAACTGTTTTTT.

CDR3 nucleotide sequence: TGTGCCAGCAGTGGGGCGGGATACAATGAGCAGTTCTTC. It translates to CASSGAGYNEQFF. The V and J genes are TRBV2 and TRBJ2-1, with a possible D match to TRBD2 (6 bases). V lost 4 bases and J 4 bases, leaving 8 bases between the germline ends. From germline, CDR1 is SNHLY and CDR2 FYNNEI. CDR3 length: 13 amino acids. Together with reference TRBV2 and TRBJ2-1, the CDR3 gives the full variable domain: EPEVTQTPSHQVTQMGQEVILRCVPISNHLYFYWYRQILGQKVEFLVSFYNNEISEKSEIFDDQFSVERPDGSNFTLKIRSTKLEDSAMYFCASSGAGYNEQFFGPGTRLTVL.

The V call is TRBV19, the J call TRBJ1-5; 7 positions match TRBD1. V gave up 6 bases and J gave up 0 bases; unmatched junction bases: 11. The CDR3 is made up of 17 amino acids. Germline V gene lookup returns CDR1 LNHDA and CDR2 SQIVND (reference sequence). The CDR3 DNA sequence: TGTGCCAGTAGATGGGACAGCAGCTTGTATAGCAATCAGCCCCAGCATTTT. Amino acids: CASRWDSSLYSNQPQHF.

The chain links TRBV6-5 to TRBJ2-7; TRBD2 might be the D (5 bases). The CDR3 totals 14 residues. CDR1 and CDR2 from the germline V gene are MNHEY and SVGAGI. The V and J ends lost 6 bases and 6 bases respectively, with 18 bases between them. The CDR3 coding sequence is TGTGCCAGCAGCCGCCGGACTGGAAGTCTCGAGCAGTACTTC. Protein product: CASSRRTGSLEQYF.

The chain links TRBV7-2 to TRBJ2-7, with a weak D call TRBD1 (6 bases). The CDR3 contains 14 residues. The V and J ends lost 6 bases and 0 bases respectively, with 12 bases between them. The V gene's germline CDR1 is SGHTA and CDR2 FQGNSA. CDR3 nucleotide sequence: TGTGCCAGCAGGAGGGACATGAGCTCCTACGAGCAGTACTTC. Amino acid sequence: CASRRDMSSYEQYF.

This chain uses TRBV7-9 with TRBJ1-4; D not resolved. V was cut by 5 bases and J by 6 bases, with 7 bases left in between. CDR1 is SEHNR and CDR2 is FQNEAQ in the germline V gene (reference sequence). The CDR3 covers 12 residues. The CDR3 bases are TGTGCCAGCAGCCTGTCGGATGAAAAACTGTTTTTT. Translation: CASSLSDEKLFF.

The chain uses TRBV10-3 and TRBJ2-3, with 7 bases fitting TRBD2. Germline-derived CDR1 and CDR2 are ENHRY and SYGVKD. The V segment lost 4 bases and the J segment 0 bases; nucleotides outside the gene matches: 7. The CDR3 totals 16 residues. CDR3 DNA sequence: TGTGCCATCAGTGCCGTTTCCGGGGGGAGCACAGATACGCAGTATTTT. It translates to CAISAVSGGSTDTQYF.

The genes are TRBV28 and TRBJ1-1, with 7 bases fitting TRBD1. V shed 7 bases and J 7 bases; nucleotides not matched to a gene: 15. The CDR3 length is 15 residues. Germline CDR1 reads MDHEN; CDR2 reads SYDVKM. CDR3: CASTTGGTVRGEAFF. The CDR3 DNA reads as TGTGCCAGCACCACGGGGGGGACAGTGAGGGGTGAAGCTTTCTTT.

This clone has just one count. The chain has TRBV4-2 and TRBJ1-4; D remains unclear. Between the trimmed V and J ends, which lost 3 bases and 4 bases, there was a span of 12 bases. Germline values: CDR1 LGHNA, CDR2 YNFKEQ. The CDR3 has 15 amino acids. DNA for the CDR3: TGTGCCAGCAGCCATGGCGGCACAAGTAATGAAAAACTGTTTTTT. Translating gives CASSHGGTSNEKLFF.

The chain recombines TRBV18 with TRBJ1-6; 7 bases match TRBD1. Per germline, CDR1 KGHSH and CDR2 LQKENI. J was trimmed by 7 bases and V by 0 bases; bases with no gene match: 9. The CDR3 runs to 17 residues. This chain's CDR3 is CASSPPYWDSANSPLHF. The CDR3 DNA is TGTGCCAGCTCACCACCGTATTGGGACAGCGCGAATTCACCCCTCCACTTT.

This clone has a single count. The genes are TRBV10-1 and TRBJ1-6; 10 bases map to TRBD1. Germline V lookup: CDR1 WNHNN, CDR2 SYGVQD (reference sequence). V shed 6 bases and J 8 bases; nucleotides not matched to a gene: 4. This CDR3 has 14 amino acids. The CDR3 spells CASSPGQGYSPLHF. CDR3 sequence (DNA): TGCGCCAGCAGCCCGGGACAGGGGTATTCACCCCTCCACTTT.

V usage is TRBV9 and J usage is TRBJ2-3, with 8 bases matching TRBD2. V trimming: 0 bases; J trimming: 4 bases; junction bases outside the gene matches: 7. The CDR3 loop spans 16 amino acids. Germline CDR1 reads SGDLS; CDR2 reads YYNGEE. DNA for the CDR3: TGTGCCAGCAGCGTAGCAGGGACTAGTAGGCCAGATACGCAGTATTTT. Its translation: CASSVAGTSRPDTQYF.

This chain links TRBV7-9 with TRBJ2-3; 12 bases line up with TRBD2. Germline CDR1 is SEHNR and CDR2 is FQNEAQ (reference sequence). The V gene end was trimmed by 2 bases and the J gene end by 1 base; junction bases not matched to a gene: 4. The CDR3 length is 17 residues. The CDR3 spells CASSLIASGGGTDTQYF. The CDR3 coding sequence is TGTGCCAGCAGCTTAATTGCTAGCGGGGGGGGCACAGATACGCAGTATTTT.

The chain uses TRBV18 and TRBJ2-7, with 7 bases matching TRBD2. The V gene end was trimmed by 3 bases and the J gene end by 7 bases; junction bases not matched to a gene: 0. Germline CDR1 KGHSH, CDR2 LQKENI. This CDR3 has 11 amino acids. This CDR3 reads CASSPGGEQYF. The CDR3 DNA sequence: TGTGCCAGCTCACCCGGGGGGGAGCAGTACTTC.

This chain links TRBV7-2 with TRBJ1-2, with TRBD1 matching 9 bases. Germline-derived CDR1 and CDR2 are SGHTA and FQGNSA. Losses at the gene ends were 8 bases for V and 4 bases for J; bases not matched to a gene: 5. The CDR3 is made up of 13 amino acids. The CDR3 region has the DNA TGTGCCAGCGGCCAGGGACAGGGCTATGGCTACACCTTC. Its translation: CASGQGQGYGYTF.

This chain connects TRBV6-6 to TRBJ2-1; D is uncertain. Germline loops: CDR1 MNHNY, CDR2 SVGAGI (reference sequence). This CDR3 is built from 13 residues. Trimming stripped 6 bases from V and 5 bases from J, with 11 bases between. The CDR3 here is CASRPTENNEQFF. CDR3 nucleotides: TGTGCCAGCAGGCCAACAGAGAACAATGAGCAGTTCTTC.

The chain has TRBV29-1 and TRBJ1-1, with D possibly matching TRBD1 (5 bases). CDR3 size: 14 residues. Trimming shortened V by 2 bases and J by 3 bases, and 13 bases separated the two germline ends. Germline V gives CDR1 SQVTM, CDR2 ANQGSEA. In nucleotides, the CDR3 is TGCAGCGTTGAATGGGGCAGAGAATACACTGAAGCTTTCTTT. Protein product: CSVEWGREYTEAFF.

The chain has TRBV4-3 and TRBJ1-6, with 9 bases fitting TRBD1. CDR3 length: 15 amino acids. Germline CDR1 LGHNA, CDR2 YSLEER. The J segment lost 7 bases and the V segment lost 4 bases, leaving 5 bases of the junction unmatched. CDR3 coding DNA: TGCGCCAGCAGCCCGGACAGGGGTTTCAATTCACCCCTCCACTTT. Amino acids: CASSPDRGFNSPLHF.

This sequence joins TRBV7-9 and TRBJ1-4; possible D gene TRBD1, 6 bases. From germline, CDR1 is SEHNR and CDR2 FQNEAQ (reference sequence). Trimming stripped 3 bases from V and 2 bases from J, with 7 bases between. The CDR3 covers 14 residues. This CDR3 is CASSFGQTNEKLFF. The CDR3 DNA is TGTGCCAGCAGCTTCGGACAGACTAATGAAAAACTGTTTTTT.

The CDR3 coding sequence is TGTGCCAGCAGTGAGCGGGTTAGCAATCAGCCCCAGCATTTT. Protein: CASSERVSNQPQHF. The chain is built from TRBV6-1 and TRBJ1-5; no reliable D call. V lost 3 bases to trimming and J lost 0 bases, with 6 bases between them. There are 14 residues in the CDR3. Per the germline V gene, CDR1 is MNHNS and CDR2 is SASEGT.